This section outlines one T cell receptor beta chain sequence together with its context. Its antigen is unidentified. The data stem from a study of cytomegalovirus exposure and HLA in healthy donors. General study points: Later analysis placed DRB1 highest and HLA-C lowest in TCR association rates, which differed by HLA locus. TCR beta chains numbering roughly 150 were designated cytomegalovirus-associated. No immune exposure information besides CMV serostatus was available.

Primers included in the PCR were 60 Vbeta and 13 Jbeta primers. The data were produced by immunoSEQ multiplex PCR, yet TCRdb's version contains in-frame clones alone and is incomplete. The repertoire holds tens of thousands of clones, with 80% as singletons. Germline V lookup: CDR1 MGHRA, CDR2 YSYEKL. This CDR3 contains 15 residues. With 1 base removed from V and 10 bases from J, the gap between germline ends came to 17 bases. The source is a male donor in good health and CMV-seronegative. The V call is TRBV4-1, the J call TRBJ2-1; maybe TRBD2 (6 bases). The sample comprised PBMCs. The CDR3 DNA reads as TGCGCCAGCAGCCAAGTAGGAGGGAGGCGGGGAGAGCAGTTCTTC. Amino acid sequence: CASSQVGGRRGEQFF.